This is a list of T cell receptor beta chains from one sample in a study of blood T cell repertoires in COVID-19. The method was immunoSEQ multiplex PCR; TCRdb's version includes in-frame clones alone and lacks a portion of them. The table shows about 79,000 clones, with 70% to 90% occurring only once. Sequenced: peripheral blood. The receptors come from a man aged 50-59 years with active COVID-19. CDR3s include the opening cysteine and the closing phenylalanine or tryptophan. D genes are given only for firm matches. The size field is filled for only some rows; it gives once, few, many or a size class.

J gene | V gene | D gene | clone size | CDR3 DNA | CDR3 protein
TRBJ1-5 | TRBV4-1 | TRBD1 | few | TGCGCCAGCAGCCATCCCGACAGGGGGAACAATCAGCCCCAGCATTTT | CASSHPDRGNNQPQHF
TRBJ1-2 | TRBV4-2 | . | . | TGTGCCAGCAGCCAAGAGGGGAGGGCGTCTAACTATGGCTACACCTTC | CASSQEGRASNYGYTF
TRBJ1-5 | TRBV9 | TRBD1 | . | TGTGCCAGCAGCTCTGGGACAGGGCAGCAGCCCCAGCATTTT | CASSSGTGQQPQHF
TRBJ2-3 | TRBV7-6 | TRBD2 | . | TGTGCCAGCAGCTTAGGACTAGCGGGGGGCTTCACAGATACGCAGTATTTT | CASSLGLAGGFTDTQYF
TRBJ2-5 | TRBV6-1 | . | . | TGTGCCAGCAGTGAAGCCGGGTTCGGCCAAGAGACCCAGTACTTC | CASSEAGFGQETQYF
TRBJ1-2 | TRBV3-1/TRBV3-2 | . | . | TGTGCCAGCAGCCAAGGGACAGACTATGGCTACACCTTC | CASSQGTDYGYTF
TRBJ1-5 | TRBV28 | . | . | TGTGCCAGCAGCTTACTTCCAGGCCAGCCCCAGCATTTT | CASSLLPGQPQHF
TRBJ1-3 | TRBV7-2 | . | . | TGTGCCAGCAGCTCCCCGGGGTCTGGAAACACCATATATTTT | CASSSPGSGNTIYF
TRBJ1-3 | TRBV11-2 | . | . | TGTGCCAGCAGCTTAGGGAGTCCGCGCACCATATATTTT | CASSLGSPRTIYF
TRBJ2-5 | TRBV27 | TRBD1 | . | TGTGCCAGCAGACTCTCACCGAACCAGGGGGAGTGGGGCCAAGAGACCCAGTACTTC | CASRLSPNQGEWGQETQYF
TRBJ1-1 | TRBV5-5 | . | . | TGTGCCAGCAGCCAACAGTGGACTGAAGCTTTCTTT | CASSQQWTEAFF
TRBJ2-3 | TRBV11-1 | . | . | TGTGCCAGCAGCCCCCGGGTAGATACGCAGTATTTT | CASSPRVDTQYF
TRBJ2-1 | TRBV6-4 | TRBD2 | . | TGTGCCAGCAGTGCGGGCGGGAGCTCCTACAATGAGCAGTTCTTC | CASSAGGSSYNEQFF
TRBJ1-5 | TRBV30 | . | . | TGTGCCTGCAAGGGGGGGCGCGATCAGCCCCAGCATTTT | CACKGGRDQPQHF
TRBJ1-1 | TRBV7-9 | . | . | TGTGCCAGCAGCCCTAAAGGACAGATAATGAACACTGAAGCTTTCTTT | CASSPKGQIMNTEAFF
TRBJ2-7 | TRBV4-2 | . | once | TGTGCCAGCAGCCGGGAAATTACACAGGGTCTGTACGAGCAGTACTTC | CASSREITQGLYEQYF
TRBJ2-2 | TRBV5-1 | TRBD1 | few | TGCGCCAGCAGCTCGTCCGGGACAGGGGGCGTGGAGCTGTTTTTT | CASSSSGTGGVELFF
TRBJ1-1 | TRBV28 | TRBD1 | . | TGTGCCAGCAGTTTACCACAGGGGGCTTCCACTGAAGCTTTCTTT | CASSLPQGASTEAFF
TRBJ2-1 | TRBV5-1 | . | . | TGCGCCAGCAGCTGGCCTAGTCCGCGGGAGCAGTTCTTC | CASSWPSPREQFF
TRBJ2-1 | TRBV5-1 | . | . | TGCGCCAGCAGCTTGGTCCCCCGGGACAATGAGCAGTTCTTC | CASSLVPRDNEQFF
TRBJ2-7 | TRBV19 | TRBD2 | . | TGTGCCAGTAGTCCGGGGGGAGGCTACGAGCAGTACTTC | CASSPGGGYEQYF
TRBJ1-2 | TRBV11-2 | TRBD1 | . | TGTGCCAGCAGCCGCCGGGACAGGGGGCGCGAAGGCTACACCTTC | CASSRRDRGREGYTF
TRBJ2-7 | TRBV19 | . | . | TGTGCCAGTAGTGAGCGAGGGGGTATAGGCTCCTACGAGCAGTACTTC | CASSERGGIGSYEQYF
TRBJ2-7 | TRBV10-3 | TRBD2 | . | TGTGCCATCAGCCCCCCTAGCGGGAGATGGTACGAGCAGTACTTC | CAISPPSGRWYEQYF
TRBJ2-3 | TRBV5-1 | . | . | TGCGCCAGCAGCTTGGATCGAAGCGCCACAGATACGCAGTATTTT | CASSLDRSATDTQYF
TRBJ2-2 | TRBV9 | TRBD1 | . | TGTGCCAGCAGCAAGGGACAGGGGAACACCGGGGAGCTGTTTTTT | CASSKGQGNTGELFF
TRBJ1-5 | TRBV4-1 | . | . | TGCGCCAGCAGCCTCCAGGAGGGACTTGGGAATCAGCCCCAGCATTTT | CASSLQEGLGNQPQHF
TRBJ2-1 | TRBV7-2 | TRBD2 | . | TGTGCCAGCAGCTCGGGACTAGCGGGAAGCCGCCCGGGGAATGAGCAGTTCTTC | CASSSGLAGSRPGNEQFF
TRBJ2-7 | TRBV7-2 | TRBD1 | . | TGTGCCAGCAGCTGGACAGGGGGCTACGAGCAGTACTTC | CASSWTGGYEQYF
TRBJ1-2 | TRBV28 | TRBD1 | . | TGTGCCAGCAGCTCGACCGGGACAGGCATCTATGGCTACACCTTC | CASSSTGTGIYGYTF
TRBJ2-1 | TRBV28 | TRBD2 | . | TGTGCCAGCAGTTTAGAACGGGGTCGGGGGGGATTGATACCGTTCTTC | CASSLERGRGGLIPFF
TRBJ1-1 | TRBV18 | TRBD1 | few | TGTGCCAGCTCAGAGGGGGCGCGGAACACTGAAGCTTTCTTT | CASSEGARNTEAFF
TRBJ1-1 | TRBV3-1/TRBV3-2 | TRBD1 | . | TGTGCCAGCAGCCAAGCGGGACAGGTGAACACTGAAGCTTTCTTT | CASSQAGQVNTEAFF
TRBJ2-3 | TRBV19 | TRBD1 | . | TGTGCCAGTGGCGCACATCCGACAGGGGGCACAGATACGCAGTATTTT | CASGAHPTGGTDTQYF
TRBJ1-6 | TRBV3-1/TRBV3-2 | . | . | TGTGCCAGCACCGCGGGCTCCCGTTATGGTTTTAATTCACCCCTCCACTTT | CASTAGSRYGFNSPLHF
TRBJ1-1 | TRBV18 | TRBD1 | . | TGTGCCAGCTCACCAACCGGGACAGGAGAATTAAAGAACACTGAAGCTTTCTTT | CASSPTGTGELKNTEAFF
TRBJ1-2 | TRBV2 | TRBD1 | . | TGTGCCAGCAGCGGGGGACAGGGTCAGACTAACTATGGCTACACCTTC | CASSGGQGQTNYGYTF
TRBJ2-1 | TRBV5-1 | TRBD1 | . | TGCGCCAGCAGCGGTGGGACAGGAGTCTACAATGAGCAGTTCTTC | CASSGGTGVYNEQFF
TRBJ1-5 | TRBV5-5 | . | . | TGTGCCAGCAGCGGCCGGGGAGTCAGCAATCAGCCCCAGCATTTT | CASSGRGVSNQPQHF
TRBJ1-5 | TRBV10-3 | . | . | TGTGCCATCAGTGTGTCGAGGGATAGCAATCAGCCCCAGCATTTT | CAISVSRDSNQPQHF
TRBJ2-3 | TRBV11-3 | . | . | TGTGCCAGCAGCTTACGGACCAGGGAAATAGATACGCAGTATTTT | CASSLRTREIDTQYF
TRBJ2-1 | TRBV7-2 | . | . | TGTGCCAGCAGCTTCCAGGGGAACCTATACAATGAGCAGTTCTTC | CASSFQGNLYNEQFF
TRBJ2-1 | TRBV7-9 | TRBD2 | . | TGTGCCAGCACCATTAGGCCTAGCGGTACCTCCTACAATGAGCAGTTCTTC | CASTIRPSGTSYNEQFF
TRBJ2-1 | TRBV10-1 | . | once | TGCGCCAGCAGTGAAAATCAGGGATGGGGCAACACTGAGCAGTTCTTC | CASSENQGWGNTEQFF
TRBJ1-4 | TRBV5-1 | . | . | TGCGCCAGCAGCTTGAGTGCTGGCAGGGTCGATGAAAAACTGTTTTTT | CASSLSAGRVDEKLFF
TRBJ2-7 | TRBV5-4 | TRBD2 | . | TGTGCCAGCAGCTTGGGCACACCCGCGGGGGTCCCCTACGAGCAGTACTTC | CASSLGTPAGVPYEQYF
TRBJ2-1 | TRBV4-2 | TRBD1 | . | TGTGCCAGCAGCCTAGGGACAGGGGCGACCTACAATGAGCAGTTCTTC | CASSLGTGATYNEQFF
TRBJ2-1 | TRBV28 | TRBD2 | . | TGTGCCAGCAGTTCGACTAGCGGTGCCGGGAGCTCCTACAATGAGCAGTTCTTC | CASSSTSGAGSSYNEQFF
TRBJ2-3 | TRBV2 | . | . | TGTGCCAGCAGTGGCGCGGGATATGCAGATACGCAGTATTTT | CASSGAGYADTQYF
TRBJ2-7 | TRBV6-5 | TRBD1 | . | TGTGCCAGCAGGAGGGACAGGGTCTCCTACGAGCAGTACTTC | CASRRDRVSYEQYF